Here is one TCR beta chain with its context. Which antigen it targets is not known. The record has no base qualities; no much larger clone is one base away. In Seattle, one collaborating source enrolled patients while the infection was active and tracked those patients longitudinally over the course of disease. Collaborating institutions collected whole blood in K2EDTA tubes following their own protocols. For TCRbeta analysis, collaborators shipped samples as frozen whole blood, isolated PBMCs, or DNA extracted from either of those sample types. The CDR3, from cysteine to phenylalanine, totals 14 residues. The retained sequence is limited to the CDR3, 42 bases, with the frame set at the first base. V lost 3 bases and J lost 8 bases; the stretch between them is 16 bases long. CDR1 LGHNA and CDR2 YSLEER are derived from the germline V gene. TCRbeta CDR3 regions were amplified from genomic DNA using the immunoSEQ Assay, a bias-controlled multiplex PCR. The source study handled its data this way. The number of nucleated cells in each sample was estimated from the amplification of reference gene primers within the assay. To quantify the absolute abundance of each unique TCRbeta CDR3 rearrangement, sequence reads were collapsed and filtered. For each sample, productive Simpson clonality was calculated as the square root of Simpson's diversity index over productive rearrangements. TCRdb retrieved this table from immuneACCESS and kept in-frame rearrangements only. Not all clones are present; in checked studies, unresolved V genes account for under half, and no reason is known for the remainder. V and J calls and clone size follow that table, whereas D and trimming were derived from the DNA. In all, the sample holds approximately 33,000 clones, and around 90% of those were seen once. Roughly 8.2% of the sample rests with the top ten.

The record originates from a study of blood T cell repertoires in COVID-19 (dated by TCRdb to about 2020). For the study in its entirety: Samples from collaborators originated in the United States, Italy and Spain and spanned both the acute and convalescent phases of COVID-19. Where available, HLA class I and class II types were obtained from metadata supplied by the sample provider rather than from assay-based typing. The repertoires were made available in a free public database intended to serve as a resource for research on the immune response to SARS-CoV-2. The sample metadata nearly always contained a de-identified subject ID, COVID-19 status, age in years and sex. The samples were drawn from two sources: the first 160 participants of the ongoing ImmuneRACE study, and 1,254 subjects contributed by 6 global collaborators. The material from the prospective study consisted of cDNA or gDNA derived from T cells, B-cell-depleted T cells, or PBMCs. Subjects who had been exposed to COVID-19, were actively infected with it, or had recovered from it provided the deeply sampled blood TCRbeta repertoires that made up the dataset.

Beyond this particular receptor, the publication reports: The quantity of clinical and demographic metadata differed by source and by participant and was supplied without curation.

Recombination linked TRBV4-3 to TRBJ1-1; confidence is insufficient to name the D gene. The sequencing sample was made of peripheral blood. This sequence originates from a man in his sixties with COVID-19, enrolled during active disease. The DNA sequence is TGCGCCAGCAGCCAGACTAGGGTTTCTCTAGAAGCTTTCTTT. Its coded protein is CASSQTRVSLEAFF.